A single sample is the source of the 5 T cell receptor beta chains below, sequenced in a study of blood T cells in healthy people across ages. Primed by a sample-barcoded 5' primer and a J-beta primer mix, a second PCR proceeded for roughly 7 to 11 cycles. Each CDR3 protein gets one entry after TCRdb re-called the 5' RACE reads with MiXCR. Of about 1.7 million distinct CDR3 sequences listed, roughly 28% were seen once; the top ten hold less than 9.5%. The sequencing input was blood. These receptor sequences come from a woman between 25 and 40 years old in good health.

In its sample, this clonotype was seen many times. The rearrangement links TRBV7-9 to TRBJ2-7; D is possibly TRBD2 (5 bases). V lost 5 bases and J lost 7, with 15 bases in between. Germline values: CDR1 SEHNR, CDR2 FQNEAQ (reference sequence). The CDR3 contains 13 residues. The CDR3 protein is CASSALAGEEQYF. The DNA for the CDR3 is TGTGCCAGCAGCGCCCTCGCGGGCGAAGAGCAGTACTTC.

The chain uses TRBV14 and TRBJ2-1; no definite D call. From germline, CDR1 is SGHDN and CDR2 FVKESK. The CDR3 covers 15 residues. V lost 0 bases and J 0 bases, leaving 6 bases between the germline ends. The CDR3 loop reads CASSQDWGSYNEQFF. Written as DNA, the CDR3 is TGTGCCAGCAGCCAAGATTGGGGCTCCTACAATGAGCAGTTCTTC.

The rearrangement joins TRBV5-6 to TRBJ2-5, with D possibly being TRBD2 (5 bases). The CDR3 spans 14 residues. Germline V lookup: CDR1 SGHDT, CDR2 YYEEEE. V lost 3 bases to trimming and J lost 3 bases, with 12 bases between them. This CDR3 is CASSSTTGEETQYF. CDR3 DNA: TGTGCCAGCAGCTCAACCACCGGGGAAGAGACCCAGTACTTC.

The chain joins TRBV7-9 to TRBJ2-7; 8 nucleotides match TRBD1. The CDR3 extends over 14 amino acids. The V gene's germline CDR1 is SEHNR and CDR2 FQNEAQ (reference sequence). After removal of 1 base from V and 5 bases from J, the junction contained 4 bases not matched to a gene. CDR3 region: CASSLGRGRHEQYF. The DNA of the CDR3 is TGTGCCAGCAGCTTAGGCAGGGGGCGCCACGAGCAGTACTTC.

This rearrangement joins TRBV12-3 or TRBV12-4 to TRBJ1-1; the D is unclear. The CDR3 is made up of 14 amino acids. The V end lost 5 bases, the J end lost 5 bases, and 15 bases lay between the germline ends. Here the CDR3 DNA reads TGTGCCAGCAGTCGAGTCGGGCTGGGGACTGAAGCTTTCTTT. Protein sequence: CASSRVGLGTEAFF.